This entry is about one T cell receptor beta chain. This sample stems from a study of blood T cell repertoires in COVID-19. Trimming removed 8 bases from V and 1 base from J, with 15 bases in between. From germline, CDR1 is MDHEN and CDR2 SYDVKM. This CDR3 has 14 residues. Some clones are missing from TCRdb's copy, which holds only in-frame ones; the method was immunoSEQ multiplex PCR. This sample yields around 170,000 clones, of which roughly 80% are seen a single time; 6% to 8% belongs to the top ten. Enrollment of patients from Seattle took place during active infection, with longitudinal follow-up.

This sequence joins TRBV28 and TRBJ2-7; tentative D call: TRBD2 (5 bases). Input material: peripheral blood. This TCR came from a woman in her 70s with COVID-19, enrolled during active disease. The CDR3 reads CASPAMDLSYEQYF. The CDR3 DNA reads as TGTGCCAGCCCCGCCATGGACTTGTCCTACGAGCAGTACTTC.